The entry below gives a single T cell receptor beta chain sequence along with its context. Looked up from germline, CDR1 is MNHEY and CDR2 is SMNVEV (reference sequence). This CDR3 has 13 residues. Trimming took 8 bases from V and 6 from J; bases not matched to a gene: 3. The sample is drawn from a study of blood T cell repertoires in COVID-19. Study information: The United States, Italy and Spain provided the acute and convalescent COVID-19 samples.

Only in-frame clones appear in the TCRdb table, and some are missing; sequencing was by immunoSEQ multiplex PCR. Here the sample spans 250,000 or so clones, almost 85% being singletons. What was sequenced was peripheral blood. This receptor was identified in a man between 50 and 59 years old with acute or convalescent COVID-19. The chain has TRBV27 and TRBJ1-5; TRBD1 agrees at 11 bases. The CDR3 region is CASAGQGGQPQHF. CDR3 DNA: TGTGCCAGCGCGGGACAGGGGGGTCAGCCCCAGCATTTT.